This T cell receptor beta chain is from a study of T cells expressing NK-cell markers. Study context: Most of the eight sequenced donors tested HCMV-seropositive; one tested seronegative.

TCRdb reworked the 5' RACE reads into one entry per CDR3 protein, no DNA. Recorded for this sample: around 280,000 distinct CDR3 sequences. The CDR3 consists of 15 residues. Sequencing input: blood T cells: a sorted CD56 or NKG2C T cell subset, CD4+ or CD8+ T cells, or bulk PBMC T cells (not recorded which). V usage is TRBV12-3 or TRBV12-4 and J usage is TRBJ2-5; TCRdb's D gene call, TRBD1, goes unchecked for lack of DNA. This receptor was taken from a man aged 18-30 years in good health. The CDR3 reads CASSPGQGISETQYF.